Shown below are 9 T cell receptor beta chains from a single sample sequenced in a study of blood T cell repertoires in COVID-19. Here immunoSEQ multiplex PCR was the method, and the copy in TCRdb shows in-frame clones only, minus some. The sample has about 98,000 clones, 70% to 90% seen once. The sequenced sample was peripheral blood. These receptor sequences come from a man aged 50 or older with active COVID-19.

This clone was observed a few times. V gene TRBV7-2 combines with J gene TRBJ2-7; D is unclear. V gave up 2 bases and J gave up 4 bases, with 15 bases separating them. The germline V gene encodes CDR1 SGHTA and CDR2 FQGNSA. The CDR3 is 15 amino acids. The CDR3, as DNA: TGTGCCAGCAGCTTAAGGTCCGGCGGAAGTTACGAGCAGTACTTC. This gives the protein CASSLRSGGSYEQYF. The full variable domain, with the rest looked up from reference TRBV7-2 and TRBJ2-7, is GAGVSQSPSNKVTEKGKDVELRCDPISGHTALYWYRQSLGQGLEFLIYFQGNSAPDKSGLPSDRFSAERTGGSVSTLTIQRTQQEDSAVYLCASSLRSGGSYEQYFGPGTRLTVT.

This clone was picked up a small number of times. The chain recombines TRBV18 with TRBJ2-1; TRBD2 aligns across 14 bases. The CDR3 has 15 residues. J was trimmed by 10 bases and V by 3 bases; bases with no gene match: 5. The germline V gene has CDR1 KGHSH and CDR2 LQKENI. CDR3 DNA sequence: TGTGCCAGCTCACCCGGGACTAGCGGGGGATGGGAGCAGTTCTTC. Amino acids: CASSPGTSGGWEQFF. Full variable domain (rest looked up from reference TRBV18 and TRBJ2-1): NAGVMQNPRHLVRRRGQEARLRCSPMKGHSHVYWYRQLPEEGLKFMVYLQKENIIDESGMPKERFSAEFPKEGPSILRIQQVVRGDSAAYFCASSPGTSGGWEQFFGPGTRLTVL.

This chain joins TRBV2 and TRBJ1-5, with unresolved D. The CDR3 is 13 residues long. The V gene's germline CDR1 is SNHLY and CDR2 FYNNEI. V dropped 3 bases and J dropped 6 bases, with 9 bases sitting between them. The CDR3 DNA reads as TGTGCCAGCAGTGACCTTCCCTTTCAGCCCCAGCATTTT. Translation gives CASSDLPFQPQHF.

The chain joins TRBV28 to TRBJ1-6; weak D call: TRBD1 (5 bases). Germline values: CDR1 MDHEN, CDR2 SYDVKM. CDR3 size: 15 residues. Deletions cut 7 bases from V and 4 bases from J, with 14 bases between. The CDR3 is CASTSDSYYNSPLHF. DNA for the CDR3: TGTGCCAGCACCTCCGACAGCTATTATAATTCACCCCTCCACTTT.

This chain joins TRBV3-1 (or the pseudogene TRBV3-2) and TRBJ1-2; D perhaps matches TRBD1 (5 bases). CDR1 and CDR2 from the germline V gene are LGHDT and YNNKEL (reference sequence). This CDR3 contains 12 residues. V lost 4 bases to trimming and J lost 7 bases, with 10 bases between them. CDR3 DNA sequence: TGTGCCAGCAGCCCGGGACTGTTTGGCTACACCTTC. Amino acid sequence: CASSPGLFGYTF.

This chain links TRBV5-1 with TRBJ2-3, with a possible D match to TRBD1 (6 bases). Looked up from germline, CDR1 is SGHRS and CDR2 is YFSETQ. CDR3 length: 14 residues. V was cut by 5 bases and J by 2 bases, with 12 bases left in between. Written as DNA, the CDR3 is TGCGCCAGCAGGAACGAGGGGGTCACAGATACGCAGTATTTT. It encodes CASRNEGVTDTQYF.

In this sample, this clone turned up once. The chain recombines TRBV9 with TRBJ1-2, with 10 bases lining up with TRBD1. Per germline, CDR1 SGDLS and CDR2 YYNGEE. Trimming at V came to 6 bases and at J to 10 bases, leaving 9 bases not matched to a gene. This CDR3 is built from 13 residues. The chain's CDR3 is CASNVDGTGAYTF. CDR3 sequence (DNA): TGTGCCAGCAACGTCGACGGGACAGGGGCCTACACCTTC.

The CDR3 DNA follows: TGTGCCAGCAGTGGGACAGGGGCCCAATACACCTTC. Translation: CASSGTGAQYTF. The chain joins TRBV2 to TRBJ1-2; 9 nucleotides line up with TRBD1. V shed 4 bases, J shed 11 bases, and the junction held 5 bases outside the gene matches. CDR1 is SNHLY, CDR2 FYNNEI, per germline. This CDR3 comprises 12 residues. Looking up the rest from reference TRBV2 and TRBJ1-2 gives the full variable domain: EPEVTQTPSHQVTQMGQEVILRCVPISNHLYFYWYRQILGQKVEFLVSFYNNEISEKSEIFDDQFSVERPDGSNFTLKIRSTKLEDSAMYFCASSGTGAQYTFGSGTRLTVV.

The chain joins TRBV19 to TRBJ2-1; a weak D match, TRBD2 (7 bases). Germline values: CDR1 LNHDA, CDR2 SQIVND (reference sequence). The V gene lost 6 bases and the J gene lost 6 bases, with 21 bases spanning the gap. The length of the CDR3 is 16 residues. CDR3 residues: CASSTLGGGAVNEQFF. CDR3 sequence (DNA): TGTGCCAGTAGCACCTTGGGAGGGGGGGCCGTCAATGAGCAGTTCTTC.